The clone carrying this T cell receptor beta chain was detected once. The sample comes from a study of T cell changes during pregnancy in multiple sclerosis. Clones were sequenced by immunoSEQ multiplex PCR, and TCRdb holds only the in-frame ones, with some missing. Of 40,000 to 55,000 clones in the sample, 80% to 95% were seen once. The germline gives CDR1 SNHLY, CDR2 FYNNEI. This CDR3 has 17 residues. V lost 4 bases, J lost 0 bases, and 13 bases lay in between. The clonotype comes from a female donor with multiple sclerosis, enrolled in a pregnancy study. The V and J genes are TRBV2 and TRBJ1-6; D possibly corresponds to TRBD1 (6 bases). The material sequenced was CD8+ T cells from peripheral blood mononuclear cells, taken in the second trimester of pregnancy. In nucleotides, the CDR3 is TGTGCCAGCAGTGTGGGACACTGGCGCTCCTATAATTCACCCCTCCACTTT. It codes for CASSVGHWRSYNSPLHF. Filled out from reference TRBV2 and TRBJ1-6, the complete variable domain reads EPEVTQTPSHQVTQMGQEVILRCVPISNHLYFYWYRQILGQKVEFLVSFYNNEISEKSEIFDDQFSVERPDGSNFTLKIRSTKLEDSAMYFCASSVGHWRSYNSPLHFGNGTRLTVT.